This T cell receptor beta chain was retrieved from a study of T cell responses to AZD1222 COVID-19 vaccine. Overall study context: Pooling of second doses given at about 4 or about 12 weeks was done. General study findings and limits: Nearly half of the spike-specific TCRs reportedly recognize variant regions that carry no mutations. In all cases, repertoires were sampled only after the peak T cell response.

Remarks on this clone: Its specificity is unknown.

The data were produced by immunoSEQ multiplex PCR, yet TCRdb's version contains in-frame clones alone and is incomplete. The sample records 100,000 to 130,000 clones, approximately 86% being singletons. V shed 2 bases, J shed 10 bases, and the junction held 4 bases outside the gene matches. This CDR3 comprises 14 residues. The V gene's germline CDR1 is SNHLY and CDR2 FYNNEI. The chain combines TRBV2 with TRBJ2-2; 10 nucleotides line up with TRBD2. The sample was peripheral blood, taken on day 0 of AZD1222 vaccination. This clonotype was obtained from an adult in good health. The CDR3 protein is CASSEMLAGEELFF. As DNA, the CDR3 is TGTGCCAGCAGTGAAATGCTAGCGGGGGAGGAGCTGTTTTTT. Complete variable domain (other parts from reference TRBV2 and TRBJ2-2): EPEVTQTPSHQVTQMGQEVILRCVPISNHLYFYWYRQILGQKVEFLVSFYNNEISEKSEIFDDQFSVERPDGSNFTLKIRSTKLEDSAMYFCASSEMLAGEELFFGEGSRLTVL.